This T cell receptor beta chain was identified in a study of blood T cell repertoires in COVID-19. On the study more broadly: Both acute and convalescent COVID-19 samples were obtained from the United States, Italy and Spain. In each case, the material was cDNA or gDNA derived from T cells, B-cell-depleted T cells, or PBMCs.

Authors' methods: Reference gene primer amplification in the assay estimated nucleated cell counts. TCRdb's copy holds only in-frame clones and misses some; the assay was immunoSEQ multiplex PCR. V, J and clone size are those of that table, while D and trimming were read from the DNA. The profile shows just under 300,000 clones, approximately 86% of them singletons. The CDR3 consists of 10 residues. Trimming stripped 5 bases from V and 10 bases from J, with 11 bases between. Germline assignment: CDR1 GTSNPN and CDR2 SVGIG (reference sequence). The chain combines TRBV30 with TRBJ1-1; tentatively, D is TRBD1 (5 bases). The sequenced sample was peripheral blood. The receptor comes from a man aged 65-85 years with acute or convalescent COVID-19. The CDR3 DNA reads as TGTGCCTGGGGGCGGCAGGGAGCTTTCTTT. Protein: CAWGRQGAFF.